This T cell receptor (beta chain) was obtained from a study of blood T cell repertoires in COVID-19. Study as a whole: From the United States, Italy and Spain came samples of acute and convalescent COVID-19.

This CDR3 spans 11 amino acids. J gave up 8 bases and V 6 bases, and 0 bases lay outside the gene matches. The germline CDR1 and CDR2 sequences are LNHDA and SQIVND (reference sequence). Seattle's enrolled individuals joined amid active infection and were then monitored longitudinally. Study processing details: Estimation of nucleated cell counts was performed using reference gene primer amplification. Sequenced by immunoSEQ multiplex PCR; TCRdb stores in-frame clones only, minus some. V, J and clone size are taken as reported in that table, and D and trimming were inferred from the DNA itself. The sample has some 270,000 clones, approximately 86% seen once; the top ten hold 0.87%.

The sample taken for sequencing was peripheral blood. The chain couples TRBV19 to TRBJ1-5; TRBD1 matches 8 bases. This clonotype was obtained from a human donor with COVID-19, enrolled during active disease. The donor label of this sample is uncertain. This CDR3 reads CASRQGEPQHF. DNA for the CDR3: TGTGCCAGTAGACAGGGGGAGCCCCAGCATTTT.